This record covers a single T cell receptor beta chain. The target of this receptor is not known. No much larger clone exists at a distance of one base, and base qualities are not known. The entry originates in a study of T cell responses to AZD1222 COVID-19 vaccine (dated by TCRdb to about 2021). Study-wide context: AZD1222 recipients whose second dose came at about 4 weeks and those whose second dose came at about 12 weeks were combined into one group, since spike-specific TCR depth and breadth did not differ between the two schedules. TCR sequencing covered fewer than 250 trial participants: 207 given two doses of AZD1222 and around 25 given two doses of MenACWY control vaccine. Enrollment into the trials was organized by age into subgroups of 18-55, 56-69 and 70-plus years, and those subgroups contained about 160, 30 and 59 TCR-sequenced participants, respectively. The paper as a whole reports these results and caveats: In the small 56-69-year group, the increase in depth fell short of significance, most likely because of low power. After two AZD1222 doses, both the breadth and the depth of spike-specific TCRs were significantly higher than at day 0 and than in MenACWY recipients. The whole spike protein was spanned by vaccine-associated CD4 TCRs, and dominant responses were seen in regions 160-218 and 743-854. Conclusions about previously exposed vaccinees are limited, since just five to seven AZD1222 recipients were seropositive for SARS-CoV-2 at baseline. Reportedly, almost half of the unique spike-specific TCRs recognized epitopes lying outside the regions that are mutated in the B.1.351 and B.1.1.7 variants. Because no samples from the day 14 peak response were available, repertoires could be characterized only after the peak T cell response. Participants were mostly white British, with more females than males. The authors suggested clonal diversity may have been underestimated.

CDR1 and CDR2 were assigned from the germline V gene as SGHRS and YFSETQ. From the cysteine through the phenylalanine, the CDR3 covers 15 amino acids. The only DNA kept is the CDR3, 45 bases in frame from the first base. The V and J ends are trimmed by 1 base and 2 bases, leaving 12 bases between them. The CDR3 regions of human TCRbeta chains were analyzed by immunosequencing. On the authors' methods: Repertoire TCRs were matched against a reference library of SARS-CoV-2-specific TCRs generated with the MIRA antigen-specificity platform. Breadth meant the fraction of unique TCRs that were SARS-CoV-2-associated, whereas depth meant the fraction of total T cells that were SARS-CoV-2-associated. Each spike-specific TCR was assigned to its reactive spike region and to a CD4 or CD8 class using the MIRA data. Log10-transformed breadth and depth values were compared by one-way ANOVA with Sidak's multiple comparisons tests. The clones in this table, taken by TCRdb from immuneACCESS, are in-frame only. Not every clone is retained; where verified, under half of the shortfall comes from an unresolved V gene, and the cause of the rest is unknown. The DNA was the basis for D and trimming; V, J and clone size are from that table. This sample is represented by some 160,000 clones; roughly 90% of them were singletons. Together, the top ten hold around 5.5% of the sample.

According to the study, the label for this sample's time point signals: baseline before first vaccination. Vaccinee samples were obtained from the UK trials COV001 and COV002, which included a single-blind randomized controlled phase 2/3 trial of AZD1222 (ChAdOx1 nCoV-19) in healthy adults. Trial participant PBMC samples were collected at day 0 and day 28 after the second dose for TCRbeta chain sequencing. Sequenced material: peripheral blood, taken on day 0 of AZD1222 vaccination. This sequence originates from an adult in good health. The chain uses TRBV5-1 and TRBJ1-2; the D gene is unclear. The CDR3 protein: CASSLSPRSNYGYTF. The bases read TGCGCCAGCAGCTTGTCACCCAGGTCAAACTATGGCTACACCTTC.